Included here is one T cell receptor (beta chain) sequence, with context. TCRdb re-called the 5' RACE reads, yielding one record per CDR3 amino acid sequence without DNA. This repertoire includes about 460,000 distinct CDR3 sequences. The sample originates from a study of T cells expressing NK-cell markers. The CDR3 has 14 residues. Germline values: CDR1 ENHRY, CDR2 SYGVKD. This TCR derives from a woman between 50 and 59 years old in good health. Sequenced sample: blood T cells: a sorted CD56 or NKG2C T cell subset, CD4+ or CD8+ T cells, or bulk PBMC T cells (not recorded which). The chain combines TRBV10-3 with TRBJ1-2. This CDR3 is CAISESPEVYGYTF.